Listed below are T cell receptor beta chains from one sample, sequenced in a study of shared clonotypes between healthy human individuals. Profiling relied on immunoSEQ multiplex PCR, and the TCRdb table lists in-frame clones only, not all of them. The sample holds roughly 2 million clones; 90% to 96% are singletons and the top ten take roughly 0.13%. The source material was naive CD4+ T cells sorted from blood. Receptors were obtained from a man between 18 and 29 years old in good health. Both conserved end residues are part of each CDR3. The D gene is left open where the match is weak. Size values are once, few and many counts, or a class for expanded clones, and some rows have none.

clone size	V gene	J gene	D gene	CDR3 DNA	CDR3 protein
NA	TRBV6-6	TRBJ2-2	TRBD1	TGTGCCAGCAGGGATACCGGGACAGGGGGCCCCGGGGAGCTGTTTTTT	CASRDTGTGGPGELFF
NA	TRBV19	TRBJ2-5	TRBD1	TGTGCCAGTAGTATCTACGGGACAGGGCTCCAAGAGACCCAGTACTTC	CASSIYGTGLQETQYF
once	TRBV14	TRBJ1-2	NA	TGTGCCAGCAGCCCATTGGGGCGGGACCACTATGGCTACACCTTC	CASSPLGRDHYGYTF
NA	TRBV27	TRBJ1-5	NA	TGTGCCAGCAGGAGCCAAGGGGGTGACAATCAGCCCCAGCATTTT	CASRSQGGDNQPQHF
NA	TRBV15	TRBJ1-2	NA	TGTGCCACCAGCAGGGTTCAAGAGGGTTTAATTGGCTACACCTTC	CATSRVQEGLIGYTF
NA	TRBV6-5	TRBJ1-1	NA	TGTGCCAGCAGTAGGGGGACACCATACGGGACTGAAGCTTTCTTT	CASSRGTPYGTEAFF
NA	TRBV6-6	TRBJ2-3	TRBD2	TGTGCCGGAAAGACTAGCGGGAGCACAGATACGCAGTATTTT	CAGKTSGSTDTQYF
NA	TRBV7-9	TRBJ2-5	TRBD2	TGTGCCAGCACCTCCCAGGGAGGGGAGACCCAGTACTTC	CASTSQGGETQYF
NA	TRBV19	TRBJ1-4	NA	TGTGCCAGTAGTGCGGGGAGAAATGAAAAACTGTTTTTT	CASSAGRNEKLFF
NA	TRBV4-3	TRBJ1-1	NA	TGCGCCAGCCAACCAGGGCTCGCGAACACTGAAGCTTTCTTT	CASQPGLANTEAFF
NA	TRBV14	TRBJ2-7	NA	TGTGCCAGCAGCCAAGATACGAGGAAGCAGTACTTC	CASSQDTRKQYF
NA	TRBV5-6	TRBJ2-5	NA	TGTGCCAGCAGCTTTGGGGGGTTCCAAGAGACCCAGTACTTC	CASSFGGFQETQYF
NA	TRBV5-6	TRBJ2-1	TRBD1	TGTGCCAGCAGCCCCGGGACAGGGTCCCTAAGGTCCTACAATGAGCAGTTCTTC	CASSPGTGSLRSYNEQFF